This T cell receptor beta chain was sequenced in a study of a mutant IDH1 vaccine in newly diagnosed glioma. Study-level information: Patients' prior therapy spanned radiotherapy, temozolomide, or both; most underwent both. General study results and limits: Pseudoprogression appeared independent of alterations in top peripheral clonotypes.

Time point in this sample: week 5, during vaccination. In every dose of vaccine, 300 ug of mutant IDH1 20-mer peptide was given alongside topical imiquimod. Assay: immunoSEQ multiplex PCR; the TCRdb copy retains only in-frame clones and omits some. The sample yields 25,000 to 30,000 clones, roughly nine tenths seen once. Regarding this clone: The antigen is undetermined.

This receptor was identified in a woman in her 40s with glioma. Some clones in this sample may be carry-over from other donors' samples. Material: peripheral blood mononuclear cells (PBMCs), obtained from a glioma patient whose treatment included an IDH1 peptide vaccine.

For the CDR3, the DNA is TGCAGTGCTAGTGGGCAGCCCCAGCATTTT. It yields the protein CSASGQPQHF. This chain links TRBV20-1 with TRBJ1-5; D ambiguous. V was clipped by 3 bases and J by 7 bases, with 4 bases between them. This CDR3 spans 10 amino acids. From germline, CDR1 is DFQATT and CDR2 SNEGSKA (reference sequence).